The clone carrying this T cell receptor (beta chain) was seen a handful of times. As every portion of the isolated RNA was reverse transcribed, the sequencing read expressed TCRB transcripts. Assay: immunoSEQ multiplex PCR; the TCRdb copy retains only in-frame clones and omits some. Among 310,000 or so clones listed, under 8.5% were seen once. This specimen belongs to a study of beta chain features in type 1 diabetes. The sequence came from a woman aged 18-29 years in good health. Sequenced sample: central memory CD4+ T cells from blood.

CDR3 sequence reads: CASSFQQGSGEQFF. CDR3 DNA sequence: TGCGCCAGCAGCTTCCAACAGGGGTCGGGGGAGCAGTTCTTC. The chain joins TRBV5-1 to TRBJ2-1; 7 nucleotides align to TRBD1. With V trimmed by 2 bases and J by 10 bases, 9 bases remained unmatched. Germline V gene lookup returns CDR1 SGHRS and CDR2 YFSETQ. This CDR3 is 14 amino acids long.